The present entry profiles one T cell receptor beta chain with its context. Its target is unknown. This specimen belongs to a study of cytomegalovirus exposure and HLA in healthy donors. As for the study in general: There were approximately 81 million unique TCRs (from HLA-typed donors) in an early data release.

The CDR3 runs to 17 residues. Germline trimming cut 1 base from V and 9 bases from J; bases unmatched to any gene: 6. Germline V lookup: CDR1 LNHDA, CDR2 SQIVND (reference sequence). Study outcomes and limitations: Researchers reported from a later analysis that most CMV-associated TCR beta chains appeared HLA-restricted. Highly shared variants forming one cluster were likely a sequencing artifact. The sole available immune exposure information was CMV serostatus.

Use of 60 Vbeta and 13 Jbeta primers characterized the PCR. Using immunoSEQ multiplex PCR, the repertoire was profiled, and TCRdb retains in-frame clones only, with some absent. The table has under 150,000 clones, over 60% seen once. This clonotype was obtained from a male donor in good health and CMV-seropositive. This chain joins TRBV19 and TRBJ2-1; 16 bases fit TRBD2. The specimen was PBMCs. CDR3 sequence: CASSIVWGTSGGAEQFF. The CDR3 DNA reads as TGTGCCAGTAGTATAGTTTGGGGGACTAGCGGGGGGGCTGAGCAGTTCTTC.